The rows below give T cell receptor beta chains drawn from one sample of a study of T cell clusters in autoimmune cytopenias. From its re-call of the multiplex PCR reads, TCRdb lists each CDR3 protein once, without DNA. This sample's table has under 8,000 distinct CDR3 sequences. This same sample was also taken into another study, of T cell repertoires in aging, cancer and after chemotherapy.

The material sequenced was peripheral blood. The receptors were sampled from a human donor in good health. The CDR3 runs from the conserved cysteine through the conserved F or W. The size of a clone is reported for some rows only, either as once, few or many, or as a class for expanded clones.

j_call clone_size v_call cdr3_aa
TRBJ2-2 medium-sized TRBV29-1 CSATTGPNTGELFF
TRBJ2-2 medium-sized TRBV6-4 CASRLAGDTGELFF
TRBJ2-2 medium-sized TRBV5-6 CASSLPPPGQGSGELFF
TRBJ1-2 . TRBV5-3 CARSYIPEGYTF
TRBJ1-4 . TRBV7-9 CASRHPRDFRGEKLFF
TRBJ1-2 medium-sized TRBV29-1 CSVEVGDRYGYTF
TRBJ2-7 . TRBV12-3/TRBV12-4 CASSTHAFSYEQYF
TRBJ2-7 medium-sized TRBV5-3 CARSLSGLSYEQYF
TRBJ2-7 medium-sized TRBV29-1 CSVSGQGPYEQYF
TRBJ2-6 medium-sized TRBV6-1 CALSKDRYAHSGANVLTF
TRBJ1-6 medium-sized TRBV19 CASSDRDNSPLHF
TRBJ1-1 medium-sized TRBV29-1 CSVTQGTNTEAFF